Shown below are 23 T cell receptor beta chains from a single sample sequenced in a study of blood T cell repertoires in COVID-19. Measured with immunoSEQ multiplex PCR; TCRdb has only the in-frame clones, and not every one. The sample includes 210,000 or so clones, roughly four fifths of them seen just once. Specimen: peripheral blood. The receptors derive from a woman aged 80 or over with COVID-19, enrolled during active disease.

The chain recombines TRBV12-5 with TRBJ2-1; D is unclear. The CDR3 extends over 13 amino acids. The germline CDR1 and CDR2 sequences are LGHNT and FRNRAP. The germline V and J ends were trimmed by 5 bases and 15 bases, with 20 bases remaining between them. CDR3: CASGAYNLSRRFF. DNA for the CDR3: TGTGCTAGTGGTGCCTACAACCTATCTAGAAGGTTCTTC. Full variable domain (outside the CDR3, taken from reference TRBV12-5 and TRBJ2-1): DARVTQTPRHKVTEMGQEVTMRCQPILGHNTVFWYRQTMMQGLELLAYFRNRAPLDDSGMPKDRFSAEMPDATLATLKIQPSEPRDSAVYFCASGAYNLSRRFFGPGTRLTVL.

The J gene is TRBJ1-1, the V gene TRBV25-1; weak D call: TRBD1 (5 bases). CDR1 MGHDK and CDR2 SYGVNS come from the germline V gene. The CDR3 is made up of 14 amino acids. V lost 8 bases to trimming and J lost 3 bases, with 16 bases between them. The CDR3 protein is CASVMGGTYTEAFF. The CDR3 DNA is TGTGCCAGCGTGATGGGGGGGACTTACACTGAAGCTTTCTTT.

Remarks on this clone: The same CDR3 arises from other DNA sequences in this sample as well. The V gene is TRBV6-1, the J gene TRBJ2-2; D unresolved. CDR3 length: 16 residues. Germline V gives CDR1 MNHNS, CDR2 SASEGT. The ends were cut back, 1 base at V and 0 bases at J, with 9 bases in the middle. CDR3 loop: CASSEGQFTNTGELFF. CDR3 DNA sequence: TGTGCCAGCAGTGAAGGGCAGTTTACGAACACCGGGGAGCTGTTTTTT.

The V gene is TRBV19, the J gene TRBJ2-5; D is unclear. Trimming took 3 bases from V and 9 from J, leaving 14 bases between them. In germline, CDR1 is LNHDA, CDR2 SQIVND (reference sequence). CDR3 length: 13 amino acids. The CDR3 DNA sequence: TGTGCCAGTAGTATTAGGCCGCCTGAGGCCCAGTACTTC. Residues: CASSIRPPEAQYF.

The chain has TRBV18 and TRBJ1-5, with D uncertain. Germline V CDR1 and CDR2: KGHSH, LQKENI. V was shortened by 1 base and J by 4 bases, with 8 bases between the two germline ends. This CDR3 is built from 14 residues. The CDR3: CASSPQRQNQPQHF. In DNA form, the CDR3 reads TGTGCCAGCTCACCACAACGCCAGAATCAGCCCCAGCATTTT.

The chain recombines TRBV9 with TRBJ2-5, with a weak D call TRBD2 (5 bases). Germline lookup yields CDR1 SGDLS and CDR2 YYNGEE. This CDR3 comprises 15 residues. V was trimmed by 5 bases and J by 1 base, leaving 15 bases between them. This CDR3 is CASSRTLGSQETQYF. The CDR3, as DNA: TGTGCCAGCAGTCGTACTTTGGGGAGCCAAGAGACCCAGTACTTC.

The chain is built from TRBV5-4 and TRBJ2-7; 7 bases match TRBD1. J gave up 3 bases and V 3 bases, and 6 bases lay outside the gene matches. There are 14 residues in the CDR3. Germline V gene sequence: CDR1 SGHNT, CDR2 YYREEE (reference sequence). CDR3 DNA: TGTGCCAGCAGCTCCTCCGGGACAGACTACGAGCAGTACTTC. Protein sequence: CASSSSGTDYEQYF.

The rearrangement links TRBV12-3 or TRBV12-4 to TRBJ1-1, with 8 bases that match TRBD1. V was clipped by 6 bases and J by 3 bases; unmatched bases: 3. The CDR3 is 13 residues long. The CDR3 DNA follows: TGTGCCAGCAGCACGGACAGGGACACTGAAGCTTTCTTT. It codes for CASSTDRDTEAFF.

This chain joins TRBV9 and TRBJ2-7; 8 bases are shared with TRBD1. Germline loops: CDR1 SGDLS, CDR2 YYNGEE. With 4 bases clipped from V and 2 bases from J, the junction kept 11 bases outside the gene matches. This CDR3 is built from 16 residues. The CDR3 DNA follows: TGTGCCAGCAGCAAATTTGGACAGGGAGAAGCCTACGAGCAGTACTTC. It translates to CASSKFGQGEAYEQYF.

This clone was picked up a small number of times. This sequence joins TRBV28 and TRBJ1-4; no definite D call. The CDR3 is 14 amino acids. Trimming took 6 bases from V and 4 from J, leaving 12 bases between them. Looked up from germline, CDR1 is MDHEN and CDR2 is SYDVKM. As DNA, the CDR3 is TGTGCCAGCAGCTTCCGGGATATTAATGAAAAACTGTTTTTT. The encoded protein is CASSFRDINEKLFF.

J is TRBJ2-1 and V is TRBV2; 9 nucleotides match TRBD1. From germline, CDR1 is SNHLY and CDR2 FYNNEI. V was clipped by 4 bases and J by 4 bases; unmatched bases: 11. The length of the CDR3 is 17 residues. This CDR3 reads CASSGGPGQGLYNEQFF. The CDR3, as DNA: TGTGCCAGCAGTGGGGGGCCTGGACAGGGGTTGTACAATGAGCAGTTCTTC.

This rearrangement joins TRBV3-1 (or the pseudogene TRBV3-2) to TRBJ2-7; D perhaps matches TRBD2 (7 bases). V gave up 1 base and J gave up 1 base, with 17 bases separating them. CDR1 and CDR2 (germline): LGHDT, YNNKEL (reference sequence). This CDR3 spans 17 amino acids. The CDR3 sequence: CASSQVSGGWLSYEQYF. The CDR3 DNA reads as TGTGCCAGCAGCCAAGTGTCGGGGGGCTGGTTATCCTACGAGCAGTACTTC.

This chain connects TRBV6-1 to TRBJ1-1; D unresolved. Trimming left V 0 bases short and J 5 bases short, with 7 bases between. Germline lookup yields CDR1 MNHNS and CDR2 SASEGT. The CDR3 spans 13 residues. The CDR3 DNA follows: TGTGCCAGCAGTGAAGCCGCGGGGACTGAAGCTTTCTTT. This encodes CASSEAAGTEAFF.

This chain connects TRBV2 to TRBJ2-5; maybe TRBD2 (5 bases). CDR3 length: 12 amino acids. Trimming stripped 8 bases from V and 2 bases from J, with 9 bases between. Per the germline V gene, CDR1 is SNHLY and CDR2 is FYNNEI. This CDR3 is CASSRGQETQYF. The CDR3 nucleotides are TGTGCCAGCTCAAGAGGGCAAGAGACCCAGTACTTC.

The chain links TRBV3-1 (or the pseudogene TRBV3-2) to TRBJ1-2; 9 bases align to TRBD1. V lost 4 bases and J lost 0; bases outside the gene matches: 3. CDR1 is LGHDT and CDR2 is YNNKEL in the germline V gene (reference sequence). There are 15 residues in the CDR3. CDR3 coding DNA: TGTGCCAGCAGCCGACAGGGGGTCTCTAACTATGGCTACACCTTC. Translating it yields CASSRQGVSNYGYTF.

This chain links TRBV5-1 with TRBJ1-2; TRBD1 matches at 7 bases. This CDR3 comprises 13 residues. V was clipped by 4 bases and J by 9 bases; unmatched bases: 9. Germline-derived CDR1 and CDR2 are SGHRS and YFSETQ. As DNA, the CDR3 is TGCGCCAGCAGCCCCAGACAGGGTGATCGCTACACCTTC. The encoded protein is CASSPRQGDRYTF.

This clone is a singleton in its sample. The chain recombines TRBV6-5 with TRBJ2-5; the D is unclear. There are 11 residues in the CDR3. The V gene lost 6 bases and the J gene lost 2 bases, with 4 bases spanning the gap. Germline assignment: CDR1 MNHEY and CDR2 SVGAGI. CDR3 residues: CASRLQETQYF. The CDR3 bases are TGTGCCAGCAGGCTACAAGAGACCCAGTACTTC.

This clone was picked up a small number of times. The chain is built from TRBV5-4 and TRBJ2-5; possible D gene TRBD1, 7 bases. V was clipped by 4 bases and J by 5 bases, with 18 bases between them. The CDR3 covers 15 residues. CDR1 SGHNT and CDR2 YYREEE come from the germline V gene (reference sequence). CDR3 protein: CASSIQGPAGETQYF. CDR3 sequence (DNA): TGTGCCAGCAGCATACAGGGGCCCGCGGGGGAGACCCAGTACTTC.

This clone was found a few times. The rearrangement links TRBV5-4 to TRBJ2-3, with 7 bases matching TRBD1. CDR1 is SGHNT, CDR2 YYREEE, per germline (reference sequence). The CDR3 totals 16 residues. The trim removed 2 bases at V and 0 bases at J, leaving 6 bases unmatched. The CDR3 spells CASSLRGGLSTDTQYF. The CDR3 coding sequence is TGTGCCAGCAGCTTAAGAGGGGGCCTTAGCACAGATACGCAGTATTTT.

The chain has TRBV10-3 and TRBJ2-5; 8 bases map to TRBD2. Germline CDR1 ENHRY, CDR2 SYGVKD. V shed 0 bases, J shed 5 bases, and the junction held 5 bases outside the gene matches. The CDR3 totals 15 residues. CDR3 amino acids: CAISESIAGWETQYF. The DNA for the CDR3 is TGTGCCATCAGTGAGTCGATAGCGGGGTGGGAGACCCAGTACTTC.

This rearrangement joins TRBV6-2 or TRBV6-3 to TRBJ1-1; D perhaps matches TRBD1 (5 bases). This CDR3 is built from 14 residues. Germline CDR1 MNHEY, CDR2 SVGEGT. V gave up 2 bases and J gave up 3 bases, with 10 bases separating them. The CDR3 sequence is CASSYQGWYTEAFF. The CDR3 coding sequence is TGTGCCAGCAGTTACCAGGGATGGTACACTGAAGCTTTCTTT.

The J gene is TRBJ1-4, the V gene TRBV5-1; D not resolved. Germline loops: CDR1 SGHRS, CDR2 YFSETQ. The CDR3 has 14 amino acids. Trimming left V 4 bases short and J 5 bases short, with 12 bases between. CDR3 coding DNA: TGCGCCAGCAGCCGCGGGAACCTCAATGAAAAACTGTTTTTT. This translates into CASSRGNLNEKLFF.

The rearrangement joins TRBV19 to TRBJ2-4; 7 nucleotides agree with TRBD1. The V gene's germline CDR1 is LNHDA and CDR2 SQIVND (reference sequence). This CDR3 is built from 14 residues. The V segment lost 5 bases and the J segment 8 bases; nucleotides outside the gene matches: 9. CDR3 in amino acids: CASSVDRVDYIQYF. DNA of the CDR3: TGTGCCAGTAGTGTTGACAGGGTCGATTACATTCAGTACTTC.